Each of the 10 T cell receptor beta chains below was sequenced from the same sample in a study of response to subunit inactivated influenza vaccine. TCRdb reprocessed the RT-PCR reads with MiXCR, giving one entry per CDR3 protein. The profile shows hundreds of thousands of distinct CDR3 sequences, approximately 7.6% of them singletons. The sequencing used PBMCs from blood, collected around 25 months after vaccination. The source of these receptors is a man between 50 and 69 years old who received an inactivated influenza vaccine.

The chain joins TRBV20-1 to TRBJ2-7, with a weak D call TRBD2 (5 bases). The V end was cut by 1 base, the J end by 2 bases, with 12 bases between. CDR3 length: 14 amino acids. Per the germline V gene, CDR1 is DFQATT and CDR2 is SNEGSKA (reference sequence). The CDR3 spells CSARGRLATYEQYF. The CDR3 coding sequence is TGCAGTGCTAGAGGGCGGCTAGCAACCTACGAGCAGTACTTC.

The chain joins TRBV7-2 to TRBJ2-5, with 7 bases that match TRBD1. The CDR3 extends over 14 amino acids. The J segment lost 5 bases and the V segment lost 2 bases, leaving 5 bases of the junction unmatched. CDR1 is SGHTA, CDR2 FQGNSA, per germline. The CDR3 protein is CASSLNQGVETQYF. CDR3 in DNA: TGTGCCAGCAGCTTAAACCAGGGGGTTGAGACCCAGTACTTC.

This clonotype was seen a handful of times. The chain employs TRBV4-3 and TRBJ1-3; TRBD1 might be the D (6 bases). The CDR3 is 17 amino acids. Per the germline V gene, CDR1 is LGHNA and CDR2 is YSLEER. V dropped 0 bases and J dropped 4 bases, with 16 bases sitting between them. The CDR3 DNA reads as TGCGCCAGCAGCCAAGATTTCCTGGGGGCATTCGGAAACACCATATATTTT. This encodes CASSQDFLGAFGNTIYF.

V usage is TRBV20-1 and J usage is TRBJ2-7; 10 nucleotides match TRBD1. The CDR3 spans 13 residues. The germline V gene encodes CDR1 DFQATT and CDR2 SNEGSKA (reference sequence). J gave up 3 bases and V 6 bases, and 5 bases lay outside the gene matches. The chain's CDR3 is CSASRDRGYEQYF. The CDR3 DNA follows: TGCAGTGCCAGCCGGGACAGGGGCTACGAGCAGTACTTC.

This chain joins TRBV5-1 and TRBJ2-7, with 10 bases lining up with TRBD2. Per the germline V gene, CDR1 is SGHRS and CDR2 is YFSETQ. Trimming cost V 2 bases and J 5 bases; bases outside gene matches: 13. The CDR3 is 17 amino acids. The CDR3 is CASSFGTSAGAGDEQYF. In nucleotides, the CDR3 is TGCGCCAGCAGCTTCGGGACTAGCGCGGGGGCCGGGGACGAGCAGTACTTC.

The CDR3 sequence: CAWSVWGRASYNEQFF. CDR3 bases: TGTGCCTGGAGTGTTTGGGGGAGGGCCTCCTACAATGAGCAGTTCTTC. The rearrangement joins TRBV30 to TRBJ2-1; 7 bases agree with TRBD2. Germline CDR1 GTSNPN, CDR2 SVGIG (reference sequence). The CDR3 is 16 amino acids. V gave up 0 bases and J gave up 0 bases; unmatched junction bases: 5.

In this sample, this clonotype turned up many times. For the CDR3, the DNA is TGCAGCCTAGATAACTCCTACAATGAGCAGTTCTTC. It specifies CSLDNSYNEQFF. This chain links TRBV29-1 with TRBJ2-1; D gene uncertain. Trimming removed 8 bases from V and 0 bases from J, with 8 bases in between. The CDR3 runs 12 residues. Per germline, CDR1 SQVTM and CDR2 ANQGSEA.

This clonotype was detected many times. This chain's CDR3 is CASSRNRGSGELFF. CDR3 coding DNA: TGTGCCAGCAGCCGGAATCGTGGGTCCGGGGAGCTGTTTTTT. This chain links TRBV4-2 with TRBJ2-2; D is ambiguous. V dropped 4 bases and J dropped 6 bases, with 12 bases sitting between them. Germline assignment: CDR1 LGHNA and CDR2 YNFKEQ. CDR3 length equals 14 residues.

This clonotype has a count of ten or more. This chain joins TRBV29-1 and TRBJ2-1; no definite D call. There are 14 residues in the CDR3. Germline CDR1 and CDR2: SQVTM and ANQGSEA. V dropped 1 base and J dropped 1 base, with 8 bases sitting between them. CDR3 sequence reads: CSVEAGISYNEQFF. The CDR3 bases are TGCAGCGTTGAAGCGGGTATATCCTACAATGAGCAGTTCTTC.

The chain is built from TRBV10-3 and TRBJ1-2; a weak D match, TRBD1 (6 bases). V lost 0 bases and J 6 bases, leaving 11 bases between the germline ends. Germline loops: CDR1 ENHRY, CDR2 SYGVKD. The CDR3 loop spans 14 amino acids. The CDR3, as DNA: TGTGCCATCAGTGAGTCGTCAGGGGCGAATGGCTACACCTTC. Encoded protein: CAISESSGANGYTF.